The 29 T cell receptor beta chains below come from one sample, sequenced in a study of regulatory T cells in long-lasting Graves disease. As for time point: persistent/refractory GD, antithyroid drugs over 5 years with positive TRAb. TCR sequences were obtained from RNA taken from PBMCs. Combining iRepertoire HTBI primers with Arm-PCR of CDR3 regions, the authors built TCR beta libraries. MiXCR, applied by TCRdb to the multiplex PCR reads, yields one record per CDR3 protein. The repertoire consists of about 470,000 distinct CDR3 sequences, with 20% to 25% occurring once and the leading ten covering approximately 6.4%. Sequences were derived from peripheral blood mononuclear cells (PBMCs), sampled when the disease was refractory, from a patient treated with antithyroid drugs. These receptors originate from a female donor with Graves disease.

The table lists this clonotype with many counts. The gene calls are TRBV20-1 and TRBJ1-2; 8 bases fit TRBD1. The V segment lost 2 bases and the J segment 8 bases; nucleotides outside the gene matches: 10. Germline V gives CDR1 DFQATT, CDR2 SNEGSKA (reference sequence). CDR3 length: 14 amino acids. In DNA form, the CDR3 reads TGCAGTGCTAGATCCCAAGAGACAGGGGTCGGCTACACCTTC. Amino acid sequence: CSARSQETGVGYTF.

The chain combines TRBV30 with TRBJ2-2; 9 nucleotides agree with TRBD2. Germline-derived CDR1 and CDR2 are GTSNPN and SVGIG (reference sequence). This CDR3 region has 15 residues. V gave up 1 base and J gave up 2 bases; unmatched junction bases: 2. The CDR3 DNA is TGTGCCTGGAGTGAAGCGGGAGGCAACACCGGGGAGCTGTTTTTT. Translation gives CAWSEAGGNTGELFF.

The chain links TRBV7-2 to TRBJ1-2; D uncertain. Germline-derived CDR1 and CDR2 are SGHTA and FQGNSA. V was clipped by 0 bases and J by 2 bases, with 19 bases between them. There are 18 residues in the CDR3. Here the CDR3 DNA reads TGTGCCAGCAGCTTAGCGCCGGGAGCACTCCTAGCAAACTATGGCTACACCTTC. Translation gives CASSLAPGALLANYGYTF.

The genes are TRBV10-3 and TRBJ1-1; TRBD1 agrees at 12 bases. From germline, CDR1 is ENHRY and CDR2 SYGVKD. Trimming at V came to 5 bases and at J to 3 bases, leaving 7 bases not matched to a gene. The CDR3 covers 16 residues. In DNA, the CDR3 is TGTGCCATCAGTCCGGGACAGGGGGCAGGGTACACTGAAGCTTTCTTT. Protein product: CAISPGQGAGYTEAFF.

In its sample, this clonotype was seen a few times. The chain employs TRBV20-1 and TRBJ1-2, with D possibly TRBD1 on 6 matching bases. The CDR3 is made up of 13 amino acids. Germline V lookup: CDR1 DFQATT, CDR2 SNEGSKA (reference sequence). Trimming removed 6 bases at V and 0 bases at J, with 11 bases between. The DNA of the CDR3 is TGCAGTGCAGAGGACAGATCTAACTATGGCTACACCTTC. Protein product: CSAEDRSNYGYTF.

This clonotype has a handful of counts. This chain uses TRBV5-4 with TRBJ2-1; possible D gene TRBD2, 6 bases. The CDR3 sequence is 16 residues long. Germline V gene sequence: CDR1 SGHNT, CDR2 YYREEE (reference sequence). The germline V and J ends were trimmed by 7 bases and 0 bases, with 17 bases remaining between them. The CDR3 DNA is TGTGCCAGCGATAATCAACGGGACTGCTCCTACAATGAGCAGTTCTTC. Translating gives CASDNQRDCSYNEQFF. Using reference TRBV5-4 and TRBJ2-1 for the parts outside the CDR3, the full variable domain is ETGVTQSPTHLIKTRGQQVTLRCSSQSGHNTVSWYQQALGQGPQFIFQYYREEENGRGNFPPRFSGLQFPNYSSELNVNALELDDSALYLCASDNQRDCSYNEQFFGPGTRLTVL.

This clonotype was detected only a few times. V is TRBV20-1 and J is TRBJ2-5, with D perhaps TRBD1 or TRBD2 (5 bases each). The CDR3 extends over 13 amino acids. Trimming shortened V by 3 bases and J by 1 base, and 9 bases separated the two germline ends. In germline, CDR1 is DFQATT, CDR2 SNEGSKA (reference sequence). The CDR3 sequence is CSASGARQETQYF. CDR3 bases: TGCAGTGCTAGCGGGGCCCGCCAAGAGACCCAGTACTTC.

This chain's CDR3 is CASSEGRVESETQYF. In nucleotides, the CDR3 is TGCGCCAGCAGTGAGGGAAGGGTCGAGAGTGAGACCCAGTACTTC. The chain links TRBV10-1 to TRBJ2-5; D gene uncertain. In germline, CDR1 is WNHNN, CDR2 SYGVQD (reference sequence). The CDR3 spans 15 residues. V was cut by 2 bases and J by 5 bases, with 15 bases left in between.

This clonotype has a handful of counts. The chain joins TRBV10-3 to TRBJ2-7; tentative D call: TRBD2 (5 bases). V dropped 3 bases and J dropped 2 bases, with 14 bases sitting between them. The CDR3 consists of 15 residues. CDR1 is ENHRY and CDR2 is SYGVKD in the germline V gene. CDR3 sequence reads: CAISEQGGATYEQYF. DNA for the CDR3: TGTGCCATCAGTGAACAAGGAGGAGCAACCTACGAGCAGTACTTC.

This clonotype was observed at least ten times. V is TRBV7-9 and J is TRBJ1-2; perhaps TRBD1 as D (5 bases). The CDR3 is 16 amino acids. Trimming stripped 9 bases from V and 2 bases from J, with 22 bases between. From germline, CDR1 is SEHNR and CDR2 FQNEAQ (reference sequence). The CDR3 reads CASRPLHRGLNYGYTF. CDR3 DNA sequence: TGTGCCAGTAGACCCCTCCATAGGGGCTTGAACTATGGCTACACCTTC.

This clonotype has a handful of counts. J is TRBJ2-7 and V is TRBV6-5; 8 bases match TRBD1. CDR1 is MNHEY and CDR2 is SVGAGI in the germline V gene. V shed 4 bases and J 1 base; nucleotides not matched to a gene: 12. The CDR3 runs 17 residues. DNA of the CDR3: TGTGCCAGCAGTTCCCCGTTTCCGACAGGGGTTTCCTACGAGCAGTACTTC. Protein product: CASSSPFPTGVSYEQYF.

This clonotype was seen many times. The CDR3 bases are TGTGCCAGCAGTTTAAGGTTGGATTCCTACGAGCAGTACTTC. Translated: CASSLRLDSYEQYF. This chain joins TRBV28 and TRBJ2-7, with D hard to call. Trimming took 2 bases from V and 1 from J, leaving 9 bases between them. Germline CDR1 is MDHEN and CDR2 is SYDVKM. The CDR3 has 14 residues.

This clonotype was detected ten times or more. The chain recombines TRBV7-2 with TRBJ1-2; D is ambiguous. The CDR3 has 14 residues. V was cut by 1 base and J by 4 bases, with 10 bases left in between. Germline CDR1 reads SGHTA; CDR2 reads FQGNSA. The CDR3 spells CASSLGWQTYGYTF. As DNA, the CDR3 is TGTGCCAGCAGCTTAGGTTGGCAGACCTATGGCTACACCTTC.

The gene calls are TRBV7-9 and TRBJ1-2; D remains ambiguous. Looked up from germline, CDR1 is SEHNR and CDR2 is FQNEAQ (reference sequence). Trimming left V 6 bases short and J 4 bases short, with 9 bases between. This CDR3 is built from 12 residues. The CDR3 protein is CASSLLSYGYTF. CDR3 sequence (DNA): TGTGCCAGCAGTTTACTCAGCTATGGCTACACCTTC.

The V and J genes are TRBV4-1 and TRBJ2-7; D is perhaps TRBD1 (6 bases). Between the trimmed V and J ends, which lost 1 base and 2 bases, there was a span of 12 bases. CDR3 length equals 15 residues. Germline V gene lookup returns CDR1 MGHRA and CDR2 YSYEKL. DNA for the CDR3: TGCGCCAGCAGCCAAGTTCAGGGGTCACCCTACGAGCAGTACTTC. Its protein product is CASSQVQGSPYEQYF.

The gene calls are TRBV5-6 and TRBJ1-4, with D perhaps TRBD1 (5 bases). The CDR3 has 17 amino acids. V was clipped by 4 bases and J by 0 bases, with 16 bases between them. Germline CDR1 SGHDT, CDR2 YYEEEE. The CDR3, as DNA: TGTGCCAGCAGCCCGATCATGGGGGATGCAACTAATGAAAAACTGTTTTTT. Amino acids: CASSPIMGDATNEKLFF.

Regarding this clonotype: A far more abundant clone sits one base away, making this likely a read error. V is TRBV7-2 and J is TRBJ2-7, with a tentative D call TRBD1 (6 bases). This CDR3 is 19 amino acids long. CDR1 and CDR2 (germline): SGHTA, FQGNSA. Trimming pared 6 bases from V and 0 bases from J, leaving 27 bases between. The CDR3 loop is CASSSSYATTGWSSYEQYF. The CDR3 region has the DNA TGTGCCAGCAGTTCCTCATACGCTACGACAGGATGGAGCTCCTACGAGCAGTACTTC.

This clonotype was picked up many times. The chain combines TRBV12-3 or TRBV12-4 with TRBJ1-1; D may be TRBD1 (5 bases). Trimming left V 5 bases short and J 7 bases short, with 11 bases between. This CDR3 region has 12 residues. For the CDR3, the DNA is TGTGCCAGCAGTGCCCAGGGAGTTGAAGCTTTCTTT. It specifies CASSAQGVEAFF.

The CDR3 reads CASSDGAGTEAFF. For the CDR3, the DNA is TGTGCCAGCAGTGACGGAGCTGGCACTGAAGCTTTCTTT. The rearrangement uses TRBV6-1 and TRBJ1-1; D remains ambiguous. CDR1 is MNHNS and CDR2 is SASEGT in the germline V gene. Trimming pared 3 bases from V and 4 bases from J, leaving 9 bases between. This CDR3 has 13 residues.

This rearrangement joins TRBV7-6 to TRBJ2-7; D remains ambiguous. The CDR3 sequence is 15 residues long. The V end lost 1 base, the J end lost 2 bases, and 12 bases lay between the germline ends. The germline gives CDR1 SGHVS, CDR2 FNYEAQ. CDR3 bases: TGTGCCAGCAGCTTAGTTGAAAGTCAGACCTACGAGCAGTACTTC. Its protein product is CASSLVESQTYEQYF.

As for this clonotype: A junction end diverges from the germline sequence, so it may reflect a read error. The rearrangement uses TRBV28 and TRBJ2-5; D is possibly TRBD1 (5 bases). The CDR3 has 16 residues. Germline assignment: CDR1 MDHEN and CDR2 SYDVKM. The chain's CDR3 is CASSLGVRWVQETQYF. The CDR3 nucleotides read TGTGCTAGCAGTTTAGGGGTCAGGTGGGTCCAAGAGACCCAGTACTTC. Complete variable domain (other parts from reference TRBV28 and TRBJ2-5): DVKVTQSSRYLVKRTGEKVFLECVQDMDHENMFWYRQDPGLGLRLIYFSYDVKMKEKGDIPEGYSVSREKKERFSLILESASTNQTSMYLCASSLGVRWVQETQYFGPGTRLLVL.

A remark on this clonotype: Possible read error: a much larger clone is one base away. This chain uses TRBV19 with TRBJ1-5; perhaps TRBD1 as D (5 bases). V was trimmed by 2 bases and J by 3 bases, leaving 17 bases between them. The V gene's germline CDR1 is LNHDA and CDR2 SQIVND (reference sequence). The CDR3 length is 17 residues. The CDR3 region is CASSILIGAKSNQPQHF. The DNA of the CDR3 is TGTGCCAGTAGTATACTTATCGGGGCTAAGTCCAATCAGCCCCAGCATTTT.

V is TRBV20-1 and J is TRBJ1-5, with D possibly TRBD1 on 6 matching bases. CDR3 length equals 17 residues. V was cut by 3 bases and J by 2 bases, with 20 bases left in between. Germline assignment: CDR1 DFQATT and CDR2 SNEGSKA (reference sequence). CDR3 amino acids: CSARDTTGLVRNQPQHF. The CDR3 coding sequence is TGCAGTGCTAGGGATACTACAGGGTTAGTCCGCAATCAGCCCCAGCATTTT.

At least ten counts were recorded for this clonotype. CDR3 region: CASSEDPGDRRGYTF. The CDR3 DNA is TGTGCCAGCAGTGAAGACCCGGGGGACAGAAGGGGCTACACCTTC. The V call is TRBV6-1, the J call TRBJ1-2; TRBD1 matches 7 bases. The CDR3 extends over 15 amino acids. Trimming removed 1 base from V and 8 bases from J; junction bases left unmatched: 10. Germline assignment: CDR1 MNHNS and CDR2 SASEGT.

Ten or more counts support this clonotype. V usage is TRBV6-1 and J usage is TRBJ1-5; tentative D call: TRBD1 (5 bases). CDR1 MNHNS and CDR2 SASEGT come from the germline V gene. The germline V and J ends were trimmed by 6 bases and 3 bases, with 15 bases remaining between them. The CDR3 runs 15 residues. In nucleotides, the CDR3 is TGTGCCAGCAGGGCAGGGCGCTTGAACAATCAGCCCCAGCATTTT. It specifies CASRAGRLNNQPQHF.

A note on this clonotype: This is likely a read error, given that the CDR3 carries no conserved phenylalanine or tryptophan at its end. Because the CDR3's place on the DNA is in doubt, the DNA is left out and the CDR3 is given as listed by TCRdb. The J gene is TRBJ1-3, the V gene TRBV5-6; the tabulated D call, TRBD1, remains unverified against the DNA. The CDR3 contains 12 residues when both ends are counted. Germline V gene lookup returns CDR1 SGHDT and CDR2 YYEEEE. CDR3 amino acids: CASSWPGQGTPI.

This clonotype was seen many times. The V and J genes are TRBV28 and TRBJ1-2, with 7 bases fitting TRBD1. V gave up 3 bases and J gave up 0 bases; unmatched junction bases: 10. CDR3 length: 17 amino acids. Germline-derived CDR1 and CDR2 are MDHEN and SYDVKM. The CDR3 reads CASSFLLRDSANYGYTF. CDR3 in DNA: TGTGCCAGCAGTTTCCTCCTCAGGGACAGCGCTAACTATGGCTACACCTTC.

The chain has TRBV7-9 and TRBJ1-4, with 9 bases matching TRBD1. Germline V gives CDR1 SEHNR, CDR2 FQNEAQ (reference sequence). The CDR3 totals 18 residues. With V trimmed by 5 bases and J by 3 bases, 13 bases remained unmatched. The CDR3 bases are TGTGCCAGCAGCCCCCCCGGGACAGGGACAGTAGCTAATGAAAAACTGTTTTTT. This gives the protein CASSPPGTGTVANEKLFF.

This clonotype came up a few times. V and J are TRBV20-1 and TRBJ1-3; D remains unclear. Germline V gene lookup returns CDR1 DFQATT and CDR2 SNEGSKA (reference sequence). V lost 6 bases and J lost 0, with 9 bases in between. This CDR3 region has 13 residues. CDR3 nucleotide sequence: TGCAGTGCCCGAGGTAGCTCTGGAAACACCATATATTTT. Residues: CSARGSSGNTIYF.